The present entry profiles one TCR beta chain with its context. Original processing notes: Estimated nucleated cell counts came from reference gene primer amplification. TCRdb's copy holds only in-frame clones and misses some; the assay was immunoSEQ multiplex PCR. V, J and clone size reflect that table, while D and trimming were determined from the DNA. The data show 200,000 to 250,000 clones, roughly 84% seen once. These data belong to a study of blood T cell repertoires in COVID-19. Study context: Sample material is recorded as cDNA or gDNA derived from T cells, B-cell-depleted T cells, or PBMCs.

This CDR3 is 14 amino acids long. Trimming pared 6 bases from V and 0 bases from J, leaving 11 bases between. Germline V gene lookup returns CDR1 MNHNY and CDR2 SVGAGI (reference sequence). The chain couples TRBV6-6 to TRBJ1-2; a possible D gene is TRBD1 (6 bases). The sequenced sample was peripheral blood. The sequence was obtained from a middle-aged man with acute or convalescent COVID-19. CDR3: CASSPEGANYGYTF. For the CDR3, the DNA is TGTGCCAGCAGCCCCGAGGGGGCTAACTATGGCTACACCTTC.